The T cell receptor beta chain described here comes from a study of T cell responses to AZD1222 COVID-19 vaccine. Study background: Some second doses came at about 4 weeks and others at about 12 weeks; these were pooled. Whole-study findings and limits: Sampling captured repertoires only after the peak T cell response. Close to half of spike-specific TCRs reportedly recognize unmutated variant regions. White British ancestry dominated among donors, who included more females, and clonal diversity was possibly underestimated.

Note on this clone: The antigen remains undetermined.

The V gene's germline CDR1 is SGHTA and CDR2 FQGNSA. The CDR3 totals 16 residues. V lost 1 base, J lost 7 bases, and 9 bases stayed unmatched. This table comes from immunoSEQ multiplex PCR, and its TCRdb copy is limited to in-frame clones, with some not included. The profile shows some 130,000 clones, roughly 90% of them singletons. The chain has TRBV7-2 and TRBJ1-4, with TRBD1 matching 7 bases. The sequenced sample was peripheral blood, obtained on day 0 of AZD1222 vaccination. The TCR was taken from an adult in good health. Here the CDR3 reads CASSLEGGRGAEKLFF. The CDR3 DNA sequence: TGTGCCAGCAGCTTAGAAGGGGGCAGGGGGGCTGAAAAACTGTTTTTT.